The source of this T cell receptor (beta chain) is a study of blood T cell repertoires in COVID-19. Assay: immunoSEQ multiplex PCR; the TCRdb copy retains only in-frame clones and omits some. This repertoire shows around 280,000 clones, approximately 80% found once; its top ten account for around 4.2%. The V gene lost 10 bases and the J gene lost 3 bases, with 17 bases spanning the gap. Germline lookup yields CDR1 MNHEY and CDR2 SVGAGI. The CDR3 is 14 amino acids. The TCR comes from a woman aged 45 to 65 with active or convalescent COVID-19. Sequencing was performed on peripheral blood. J is TRBJ2-3 and V is TRBV6-5, with D perhaps matching TRBD2 (5 bases). In nucleotides, the CDR3 is TGTGCCACCACGACGGGATTTAGGACAGATACGCAGTATTTT. This sequence encodes CATTTGFRTDTQYF.